These 13 T cell receptor beta chains were sequenced from one sample in a study of T cells in Graves' hyperthyroidism and ophthalmopathy. It was RNA transcripts that yielded the amplified TCR beta CDR3 regions. HTBI primers drove first-round RT-PCR of the TCR CDR3. One entry per CDR3 protein, called by TCRdb with MiXCR from the multiplex PCR reads. The profile shows around 620,000 distinct CDR3 sequences, around 15% of them singletons. The sequenced sample was blood. These receptors all stem from a woman in her twenties or thirties with Graves' hyperthyroidism.

Ten or more counts support this clonotype. J is TRBJ2-1 and V is TRBV6-1; TRBD1 or TRBD2 may be the D gene (5 bases each). CDR3 size: 16 residues. Deletions cut 6 bases from V and 0 bases from J, with 15 bases between. In germline, CDR1 is MNHNS, CDR2 SASEGT. For the CDR3, the DNA is TGTGCCAGCAGACTTGGGACCCACATCTCCTACAATGAGCAGTTCTTC. This encodes CASRLGTHISYNEQFF.

This clonotype was detected ten times or more. V is TRBV12-3 or TRBV12-4 and J is TRBJ2-1; D possibly corresponds to TRBD2 (5 bases). There are 18 residues in the CDR3. V shed 6 bases and J shed 0 bases, with 21 bases lying between them. CDR3 loop: CASRRDWYSETSYNEQFF. The CDR3 DNA is TGTGCCAGCAGAAGAGATTGGTATAGCGAGACCTCCTACAATGAGCAGTTCTTC.

This clonotype appeared a few times. The rearrangement uses TRBV11-2 and TRBJ2-3, with unresolved D. Trimming took 1 base from V and 3 from J, leaving 14 bases between them. Germline CDR1 SGHAT, CDR2 FQNNGV. The CDR3 is 16 residues long. The CDR3 DNA reads TGTGCCAGCAGCTTAGGCCGCCTGGGTGGGACAGATACGCAGTATTTT. Protein: CASSLGRLGGTDTQYF.

This clonotype was seen many times. CDR3 protein: CSANGLAGSSTDTQYF. The CDR3 DNA reads TGCAGTGCTAACGGACTAGCGGGATCCTCCACAGATACGCAGTATTTT. The V gene is TRBV20-1, the J gene TRBJ2-3; 12 positions match TRBD2. The CDR3 runs 16 residues. CDR1 and CDR2 from the germline V gene are DFQATT and SNEGSKA (reference sequence). V trimming: 4 bases; J trimming: 2 bases; junction bases outside the gene matches: 7.

The chain links TRBV20-1 to TRBJ2-7; 9 nucleotides line up with TRBD2. The CDR3 is 14 amino acids. V lost 2 bases to trimming and J lost 1 base; unmatched junction nucleotides: 3. Germline loops: CDR1 DFQATT, CDR2 SNEGSKA (reference sequence). The CDR3 bases are TGCAGTGCTAGACGAGCGGGAGGATCCTACGAGCAGTACTTC. This codes for CSARRAGGSYEQYF.

V and J are TRBV5-5 and TRBJ2-6; TRBD1 might be the D (6 bases). The germline V and J ends were trimmed by 2 bases and 2 bases, with 8 bases remaining between them. CDR1 and CDR2 from the germline V gene are SGHKS and YYEKEE (reference sequence). CDR3 size: 15 residues. CDR3 loop: CASSFGTTGANVLTF. The CDR3 nucleotides are TGTGCCAGCAGCTTTGGGACAACTGGGGCCAACGTCCTGACTTTC.

The V gene is TRBV3-1, the J gene TRBJ2-2; D ambiguous. Per germline, CDR1 LGHDT and CDR2 YNNKEL (reference sequence). Trimming removed 2 bases from V and 4 bases from J, with 11 bases in between. This CDR3 has 15 residues. DNA of the CDR3: TGTGCCAGCAGCCAACCCCCGTCAGCCACCGGGGAGCTGTTTTTT. Residues: CASSQPPSATGELFF.

This clonotype was counted between two and nine times. The V gene is TRBV20-1, the J gene TRBJ1-2; D uncertain. V dropped 2 bases and J dropped 8 bases, with 9 bases sitting between them. The germline V gene has CDR1 DFQATT and CDR2 SNEGSKA (reference sequence). This CDR3 contains 11 residues. DNA for the CDR3: TGCAGTGCTAGAAGGGCCCAGGGCTACACCTTC. Protein sequence: CSARRAQGYTF.

This clonotype was seen more than once but under ten times. This chain links TRBV18 with TRBJ1-5; maybe TRBD1 (6 bases). The CDR3 length is 18 residues. The V end was cut by 3 bases, the J end by 1 base, with 19 bases between. Germline values: CDR1 KGHSH, CDR2 LQKENI. In nucleotides, the CDR3 is TGTGCCAGCTCACCGGGTCTACAGACAGGATCGAGCAATCAGCCCCAGCATTTT. It codes for CASSPGLQTGSSNQPQHF. The full variable domain, completed using reference TRBV18 and TRBJ1-5, is NAGVMQNPRHLVRRRGQEARLRCSPMKGHSHVYWYRQLPEEGLKFMVYLQKENIIDESGMPKERFSAEFPKEGPSILRIQQVVRGDSAAYFCASSPGLQTGSSNQPQHFGDGTRLSIL.

J is TRBJ2-2 and V is TRBV5-1; 7 bases fit TRBD2. Germline loops: CDR1 SGHRS, CDR2 YFSETQ. The J segment lost 1 base and the V segment lost 4 bases, leaving 7 bases of the junction unmatched. This CDR3 region has 16 residues. The CDR3 DNA follows: TGCGCCAGCAGCCCCGTAAGCGGGGTGAACACCGGGGAGCTGTTTTTT. This sequence encodes CASSPVSGVNTGELFF.

In this sample, this clonotype turned up a few times. The chain carries TRBV2 and TRBJ2-1; D gene unclear. Trimming took off 3 bases at V and 2 bases at J, with 8 bases between the two ends. CDR3 length equals 14 residues. The germline V gene encodes CDR1 SNHLY and CDR2 FYNNEI. CDR3 sequence: CASSDGGTYNEQFF. The DNA of the CDR3 is TGTGCCAGCAGTGATGGTGGAACCTACAATGAGCAGTTCTTC.

The chain employs TRBV3-1 and TRBJ1-6, with unresolved D. Germline V CDR1 and CDR2: LGHDT, YNNKEL (reference sequence). V was clipped by 0 bases and J by 7 bases, with 7 bases between them. There are 14 residues in the CDR3. CDR3 amino acids: CASSQDLRNSPLHF. In DNA, the CDR3 is TGTGCCAGCAGCCAAGATTTAAGGAATTCACCCCTCCACTTT.

This clonotype was observed many times. This chain links TRBV20-1 with TRBJ1-2; TRBD1 might be the D (5 bases). This CDR3 has 13 residues. V was shortened by 3 bases and J by 4 bases, with 12 bases between the two germline ends. Germline lookup yields CDR1 DFQATT and CDR2 SNEGSKA (reference sequence). The CDR3 sequence is CSASPGRPYGYTF. The CDR3, as DNA: TGCAGTGCTAGTCCGGGACGGCCCTATGGCTACACCTTC.